The sequence of this T cell receptor (beta chain) was determined in a study of T cells in Graves' hyperthyroidism and ophthalmopathy. There are a few counts of this clonotype. It was RNA transcripts that yielded the amplified TCR beta CDR3 regions. RT-PCR in the first round (using the HTBI primer set) targeted the TCR CDR3. Using its own MiXCR run on the multiplex PCR reads, TCRdb lists one record per CDR3 protein. Among fewer than 500,000 distinct CDR3 sequences listed, about 14% were seen once. CDR3 length equals 16 residues. The V gene's germline CDR1 is SNHLY and CDR2 FYNNEI. V lost 1 base, J lost 2 bases, and 12 bases lay in between. Clinicians diagnosed patients from clinical symptoms, serum thyroxine and TRAb, thyroid ultrasound and orbital computed tomography. It was at first hyperthyroidism diagnosis, before any ophthalmopathy symptoms, that the blood sample was taken.

The clonotype was recovered from a man under 40 with Graves' hyperthyroidism that later progressed to Graves' ophthalmopathy. The sequenced sample was blood. The rearrangement links TRBV2 to TRBJ1-5; D might be TRBD1 (6 bases). CDR3 nucleotides: TGTGCCAGCAGTGAAGTCTGGGACACAGGCAATCAGCCCCAGCATTTT. Protein: CASSEVWDTGNQPQHF.